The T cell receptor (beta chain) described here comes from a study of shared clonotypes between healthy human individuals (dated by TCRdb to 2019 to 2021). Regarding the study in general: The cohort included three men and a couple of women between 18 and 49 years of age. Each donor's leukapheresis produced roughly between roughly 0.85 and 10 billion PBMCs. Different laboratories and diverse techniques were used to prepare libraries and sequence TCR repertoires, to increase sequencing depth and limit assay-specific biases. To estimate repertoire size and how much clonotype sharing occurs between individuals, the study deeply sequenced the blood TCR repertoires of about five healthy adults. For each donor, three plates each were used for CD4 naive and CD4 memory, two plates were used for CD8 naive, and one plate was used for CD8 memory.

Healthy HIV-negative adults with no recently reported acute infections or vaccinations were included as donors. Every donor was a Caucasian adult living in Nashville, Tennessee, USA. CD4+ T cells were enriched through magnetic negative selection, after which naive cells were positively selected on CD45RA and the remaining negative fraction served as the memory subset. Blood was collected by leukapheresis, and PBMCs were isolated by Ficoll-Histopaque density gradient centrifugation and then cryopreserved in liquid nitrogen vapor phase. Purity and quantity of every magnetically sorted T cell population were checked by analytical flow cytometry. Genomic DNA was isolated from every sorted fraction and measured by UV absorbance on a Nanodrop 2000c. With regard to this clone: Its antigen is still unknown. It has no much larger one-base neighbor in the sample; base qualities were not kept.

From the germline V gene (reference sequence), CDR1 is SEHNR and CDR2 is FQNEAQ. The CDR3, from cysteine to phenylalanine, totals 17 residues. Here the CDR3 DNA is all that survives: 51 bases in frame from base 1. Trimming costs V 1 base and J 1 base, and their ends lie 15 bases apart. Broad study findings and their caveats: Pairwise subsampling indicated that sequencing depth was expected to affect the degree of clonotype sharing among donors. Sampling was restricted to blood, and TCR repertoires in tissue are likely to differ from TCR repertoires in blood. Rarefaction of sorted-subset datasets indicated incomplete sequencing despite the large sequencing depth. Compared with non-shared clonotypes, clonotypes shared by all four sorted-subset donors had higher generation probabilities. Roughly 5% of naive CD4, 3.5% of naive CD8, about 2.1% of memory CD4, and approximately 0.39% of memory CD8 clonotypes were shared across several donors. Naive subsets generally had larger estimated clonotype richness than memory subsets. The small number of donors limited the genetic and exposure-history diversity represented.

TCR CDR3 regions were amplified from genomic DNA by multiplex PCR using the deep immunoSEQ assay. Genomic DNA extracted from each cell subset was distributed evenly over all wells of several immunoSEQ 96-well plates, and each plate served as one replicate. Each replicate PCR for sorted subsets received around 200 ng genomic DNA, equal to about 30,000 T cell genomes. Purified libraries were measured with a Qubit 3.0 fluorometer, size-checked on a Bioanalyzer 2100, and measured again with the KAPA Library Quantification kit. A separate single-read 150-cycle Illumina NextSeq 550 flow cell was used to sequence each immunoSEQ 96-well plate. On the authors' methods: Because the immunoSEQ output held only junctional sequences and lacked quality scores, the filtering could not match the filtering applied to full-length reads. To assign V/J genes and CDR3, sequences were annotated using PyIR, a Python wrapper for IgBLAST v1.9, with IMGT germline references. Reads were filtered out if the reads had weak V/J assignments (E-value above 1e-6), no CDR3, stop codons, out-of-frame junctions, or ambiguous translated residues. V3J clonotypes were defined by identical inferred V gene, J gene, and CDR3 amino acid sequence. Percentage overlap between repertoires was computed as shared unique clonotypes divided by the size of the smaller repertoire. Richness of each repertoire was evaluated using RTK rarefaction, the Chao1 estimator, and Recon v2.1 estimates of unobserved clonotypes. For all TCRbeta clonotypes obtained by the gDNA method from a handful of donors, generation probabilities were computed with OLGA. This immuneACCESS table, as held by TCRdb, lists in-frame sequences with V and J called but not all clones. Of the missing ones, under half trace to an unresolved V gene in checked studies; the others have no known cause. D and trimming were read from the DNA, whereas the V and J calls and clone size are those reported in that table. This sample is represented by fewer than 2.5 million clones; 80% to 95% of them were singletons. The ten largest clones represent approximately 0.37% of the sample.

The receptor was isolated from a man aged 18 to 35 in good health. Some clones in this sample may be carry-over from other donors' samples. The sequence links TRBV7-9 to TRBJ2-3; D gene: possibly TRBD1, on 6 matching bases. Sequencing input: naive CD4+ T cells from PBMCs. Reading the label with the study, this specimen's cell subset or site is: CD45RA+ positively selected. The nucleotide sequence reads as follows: TGTGCCAGCAGCTTAGGGCACAGGGAAAGGGGCACAGATACGCAGTATTTT. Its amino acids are CASSLGHRERGTDTQYF.